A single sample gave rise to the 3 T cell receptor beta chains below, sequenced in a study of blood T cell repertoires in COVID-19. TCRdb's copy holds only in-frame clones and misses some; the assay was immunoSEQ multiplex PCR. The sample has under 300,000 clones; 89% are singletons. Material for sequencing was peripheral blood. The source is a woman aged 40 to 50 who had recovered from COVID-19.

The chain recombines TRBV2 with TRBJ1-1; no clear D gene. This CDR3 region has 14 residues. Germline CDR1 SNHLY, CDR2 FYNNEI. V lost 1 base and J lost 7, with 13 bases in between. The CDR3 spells CASSEGLNLFEAFF. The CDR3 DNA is TGTGCCAGCAGTGAAGGGCTGAATTTATTTGAAGCTTTCTTT.

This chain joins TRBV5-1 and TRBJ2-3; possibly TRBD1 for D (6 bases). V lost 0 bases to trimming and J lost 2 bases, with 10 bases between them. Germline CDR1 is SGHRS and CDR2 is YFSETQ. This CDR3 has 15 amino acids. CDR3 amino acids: CASSLGQEFTDTQYF. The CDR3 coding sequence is TGCGCCAGCAGCTTGGGACAGGAATTCACAGATACGCAGTATTTT.

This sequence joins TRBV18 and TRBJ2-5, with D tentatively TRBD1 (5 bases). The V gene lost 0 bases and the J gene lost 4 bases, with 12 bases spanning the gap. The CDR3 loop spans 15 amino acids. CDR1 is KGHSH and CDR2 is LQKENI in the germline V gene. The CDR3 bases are TGTGCCAGCTCACCACCCCAGGGCTGGGGAGAGACCCAGTACTTC. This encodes CASSPPQGWGETQYF.